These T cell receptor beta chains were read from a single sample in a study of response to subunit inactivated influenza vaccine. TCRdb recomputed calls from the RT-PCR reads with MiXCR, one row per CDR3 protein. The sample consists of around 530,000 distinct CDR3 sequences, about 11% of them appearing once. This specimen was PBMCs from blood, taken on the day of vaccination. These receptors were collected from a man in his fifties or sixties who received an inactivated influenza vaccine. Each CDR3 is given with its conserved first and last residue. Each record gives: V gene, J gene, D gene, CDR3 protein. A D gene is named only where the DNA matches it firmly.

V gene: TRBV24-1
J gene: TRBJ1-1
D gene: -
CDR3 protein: CATSDSGTLNTEAFF

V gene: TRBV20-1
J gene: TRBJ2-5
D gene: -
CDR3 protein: CSARDGNRYQETQYF

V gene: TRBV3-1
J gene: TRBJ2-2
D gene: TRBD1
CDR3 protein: CASSPRDRNTGELFF

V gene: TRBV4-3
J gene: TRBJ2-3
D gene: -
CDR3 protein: CASSQLGLFTDTQYF

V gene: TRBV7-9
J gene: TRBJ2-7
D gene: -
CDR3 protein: CASSLGRADYEQYF

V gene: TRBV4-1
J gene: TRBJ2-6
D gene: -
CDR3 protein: CASSPTAPGANVLTF

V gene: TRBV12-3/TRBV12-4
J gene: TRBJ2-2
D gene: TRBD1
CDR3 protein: CASSSGQAIDTGELFF

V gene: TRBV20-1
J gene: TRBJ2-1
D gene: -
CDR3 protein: CSALDYLSSYNEQFF

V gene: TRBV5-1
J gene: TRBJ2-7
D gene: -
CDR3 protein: CASSLAAEAYEQYF

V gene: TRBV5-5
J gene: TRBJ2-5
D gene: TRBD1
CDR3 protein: CASSPTGVKETQYF

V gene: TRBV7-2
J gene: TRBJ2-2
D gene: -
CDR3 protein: CASSFHANTGELFF

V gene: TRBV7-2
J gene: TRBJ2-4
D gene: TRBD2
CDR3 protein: CASSGTGGGKNIQYF

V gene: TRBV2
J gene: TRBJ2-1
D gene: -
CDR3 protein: CASRDGYNEQFF

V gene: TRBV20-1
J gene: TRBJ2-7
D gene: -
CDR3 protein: CSARWPSSYEQYF

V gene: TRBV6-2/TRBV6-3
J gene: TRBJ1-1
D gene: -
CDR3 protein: CASSYGRPNTEAFF

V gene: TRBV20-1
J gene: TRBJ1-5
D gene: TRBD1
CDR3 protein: CSARRGTDSNQPQHF

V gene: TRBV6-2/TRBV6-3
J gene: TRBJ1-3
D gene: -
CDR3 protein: CASSSFTTWDTYSGNTIYF

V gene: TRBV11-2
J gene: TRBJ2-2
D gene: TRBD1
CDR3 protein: CASSSSKMTGRNTGELFF

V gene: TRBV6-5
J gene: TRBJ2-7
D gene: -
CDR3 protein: CASSYSRMSAFRQSNEQYF

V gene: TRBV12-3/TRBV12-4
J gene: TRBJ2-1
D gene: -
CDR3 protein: CASRSIGHEQFF

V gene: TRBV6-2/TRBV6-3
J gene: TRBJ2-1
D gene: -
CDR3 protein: CASSYGPIKAGYNEQFF

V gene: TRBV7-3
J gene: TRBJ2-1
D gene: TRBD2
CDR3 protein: CASSPDGLAVEQFF

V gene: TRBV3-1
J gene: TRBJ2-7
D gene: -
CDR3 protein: CASSQERAVLGSEQYF

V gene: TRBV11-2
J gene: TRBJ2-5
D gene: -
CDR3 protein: CASSLSFQETQYF

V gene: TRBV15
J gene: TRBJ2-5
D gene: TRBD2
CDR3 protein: CATGIAGVAQTQYF

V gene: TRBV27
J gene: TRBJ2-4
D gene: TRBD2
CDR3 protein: CASSFVSGNGIQYF

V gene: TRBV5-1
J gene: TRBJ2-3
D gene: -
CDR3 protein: CASSLTTSTDTQYF

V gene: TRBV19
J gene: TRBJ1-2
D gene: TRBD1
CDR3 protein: CASRADRGDYGYTF

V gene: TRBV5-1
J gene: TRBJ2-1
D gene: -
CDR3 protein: CASSLGSGPYNEQFF

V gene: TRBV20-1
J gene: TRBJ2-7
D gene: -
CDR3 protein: CSASRENEQYF

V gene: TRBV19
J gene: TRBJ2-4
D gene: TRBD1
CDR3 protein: CASSSWTGLAKNIQYF

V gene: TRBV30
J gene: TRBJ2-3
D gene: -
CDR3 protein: CACIQEGGPDTQYF

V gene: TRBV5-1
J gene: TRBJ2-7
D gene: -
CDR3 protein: CASSLAPQGTYEQYF

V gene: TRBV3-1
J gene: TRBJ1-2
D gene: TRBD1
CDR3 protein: CASSQDLWTGDYGYTF

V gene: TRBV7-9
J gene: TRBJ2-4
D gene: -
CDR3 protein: CASSLAPGQGRDIQYF

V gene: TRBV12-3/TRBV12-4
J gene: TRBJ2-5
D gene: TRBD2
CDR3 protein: CASSLARTSGIGETQYF

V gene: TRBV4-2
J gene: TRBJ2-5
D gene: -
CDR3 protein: CASSQDQETQYF

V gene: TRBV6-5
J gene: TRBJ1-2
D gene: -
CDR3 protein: CASSYSPGADGYTF

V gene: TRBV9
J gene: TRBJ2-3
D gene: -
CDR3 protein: CASSVAPADTQYF

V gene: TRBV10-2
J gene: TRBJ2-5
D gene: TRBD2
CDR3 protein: CATRESGKETQYF

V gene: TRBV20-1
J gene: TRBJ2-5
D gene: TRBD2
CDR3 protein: CSLPPGGRETQYF

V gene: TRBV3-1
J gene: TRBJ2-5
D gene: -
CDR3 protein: CACCKGWGQETQYF